The rows below give T cell receptor beta chains drawn from one sample of a study of blood T cell repertoires in COVID-19. TCRdb's copy holds only in-frame clones and misses some; the assay was immunoSEQ multiplex PCR. The data contain some 260,000 clones, 65% to 90% of them singletons. The sample was PBMCs or T cells enriched from blood (not recorded which). The receptors were sampled from a man aged 40-49 years who had recovered from COVID-19. CDR3s include the opening cysteine and the closing phenylalanine or tryptophan. Each record gives: clone size, D gene, J gene, V gene, CDR3 protein, CDR3 DNA. A D gene is named only where the DNA matches it firmly. Not every row has a clone size; where given, it reads once, few, many or a size class.

.	TRBD1	TRBJ2-7	TRBV27	CASTSSGTVYEQYF	TGTGCCAGCACCTCTTCCGGGACAGTATACGAGCAGTACTTC
once	.	TRBJ2-4	TRBV6-2/TRBV6-3	CASSYPTEHLLF	TGTGCCAGCAGTTATCCTACCGAGCACCTTCTCTTC
.	TRBD1	TRBJ1-1	TRBV29-1	CSAGTGGNTEAFF	TGCAGCGCAGGGACAGGGGGCAACACTGAAGCTTTCTTT
.	TRBD1	TRBJ1-1	TRBV7-9	CASSSSDWDRHTEAFF	TGTGCCAGCAGCTCAAGCGATTGGGACAGGCACACTGAAGCTTTCTTT
.	TRBD2	TRBJ2-1	TRBV6-5	CASSSRTSGSGEQFF	TGTGCCAGCAGTTCCCGGACTAGCGGGAGTGGCGAGCAGTTCTTC
.	TRBD2	TRBJ2-2	TRBV7-9	CASSLLAGSGELFF	TGTGCCAGCAGCTTACTAGCGGGAAGCGGGGAGCTGTTTTTT
.	.	TRBJ2-7	TRBV9	CASSVDGGRKYEQYF	TGTGCCAGCAGCGTAGACGGTGGGAGGAAGTACGAGCAGTACTTC
.	.	TRBJ1-4	TRBV11-2	CASRSGQNEKLFF	TGTGCCAGCAGGTCAGGACAGAATGAAAAACTGTTTTTT
.	.	TRBJ1-4	TRBV11-2	CASSLGVGANEKLFF	TGTGCCAGCAGCTTGGGTGTAGGGGCCAATGAAAAACTGTTTTTT
.	.	TRBJ2-2	TRBV29-1	CSVRRSANTGELFF	TGCAGCGTAAGGCGAAGCGCGAACACCGGGGAGCTGTTTTTT
.	.	TRBJ2-7	TRBV11-2	CASSLDLRATYEQYF	TGTGCCAGCAGCTTAGATCTCAGGGCAACCTACGAGCAGTACTTC
.	.	TRBJ1-2	TRBV5-1	CASSLGTGANYGYTF	TGCGCCAGCAGCTTGGGTACGGGAGCTAACTATGGCTACACCTTC
.	.	TRBJ1-5	TRBV19	CASTTAASNQPQHF	TGTGCCAGTACCACAGCAGCTAGCAATCAGCCCCAGCATTTT
.	TRBD1	TRBJ1-1	TRBV28	CASRTPGQGDTEAFF	TGTGCCAGCAGAACGCCGGGACAGGGTGATACTGAAGCTTTCTTT
.	TRBD1	TRBJ2-1	TRBV10-1	CASSESGLGWTGDREQFF	TGCGCCAGCAGTGAGTCAGGTCTGGGTTGGACAGGGGATCGGGAGCAGTTCTTC
.	.	TRBJ2-3	TRBV6-5	CASSSRVQDTQYF	TGTGCCAGCAGTTCCAGGGTTCAAGATACGCAGTATTTT
.	.	TRBJ1-1	TRBV6-2/TRBV6-3	CASTPRRNTEAFF	TGTGCCAGCACCCCCAGGCGGAACACTGAAGCTTTCTTT
.	.	TRBJ1-1	TRBV30	CAWSVLQGRTEAFF	TGTGCCTGGAGTGTACTGCAGGGCAGAACTGAAGCTTTCTTT
.	.	TRBJ2-3	TRBV28	CASSFGAGRTDTQYF	TGTGCCAGCAGTTTTGGGGCGGGACGCACAGATACGCAGTATTTT
.	TRBD1	TRBJ2-2	TRBV19	CASSIDGTAITGELFF	TGTGCCAGTAGTATAGACGGGACAGCCATTACCGGGGAGCTGTTTTTT
.	.	TRBJ1-4	TRBV3-1/TRBV3-2	CASSQGGGRLNEKLFF	TGTGCCAGCAGCCAAGGAGGAGGCAGGTTGAATGAAAAACTGTTTTTT
few	.	TRBJ2-7	TRBV29-1	CSVEASSGTYEQYF	TGCAGCGTTGAGGCTAGCTCAGGAACCTACGAGCAGTACTTC
.	TRBD1	TRBJ1-6	TRBV4-1	CASSRGRDRGYNSPLHF	TGCGCCAGCAGCCGGGGGCGGGACAGGGGTTATAATTCACCCCTCCACTTT
.	.	TRBJ2-7	TRBV6-1	CASSDRPYEQYF	TGTGCCAGCAGTGACAGGCCCTACGAGCAGTACTTC
.	TRBD1	TRBJ1-1	TRBV11-3	CASSSGDSNTEAFF	TGTGCCAGCAGCTCCGGGGACAGTAACACTGAAGCTTTCTTT
.	.	TRBJ2-2	TRBV15	CATSRDRGITGELFF	TGTGCCACCAGCAGAGACAGGGGAATCACCGGGGAGCTGTTTTTT
.	TRBD2	TRBJ2-1	TRBV20-1	CSASTLAGPSRILEQFF	TGCAGTGCTAGTACACTAGCGGGGCCTTCCCGAATCCTTGAGCAGTTCTTC
.	.	TRBJ2-6	TRBV5-1	CASSLSGTGANVLTF	TGCGCCAGCAGCTTGTCAGGGACTGGGGCCAACGTCCTGACTTTC
few	.	TRBJ1-1	TRBV5-4	CASSLNTRSTEAFF	TGTGCCAGCAGCTTGAATACTAGGAGCACTGAAGCTTTCTTT
.	TRBD1	TRBJ2-5	TRBV27	CASSRGQGLETQYF	TGTGCCAGCAGCCGGGGACAGGGCTTAGAGACCCAGTACTTC
.	TRBD2	TRBJ2-7	TRBV19	CASSRTSGTYEQYF	TGTGCCAGTAGTAGGACTAGCGGGACCTACGAGCAGTACTTC
many	.	TRBJ2-5	TRBV29-1	CSAPGGQETQYF	TGCAGCGCTCCCGGGGGACAAGAGACCCAGTACTTC
.	TRBD1	TRBJ1-5	TRBV2	CASGGGRGTNQPQHF	TGTGCCAGCGGGGGAGGCAGGGGGACGAATCAGCCCCAGCATTTT
.	TRBD1	TRBJ1-2	TRBV7-6	CASSPDRGRANYGYTF	TGTGCCAGCAGCCCGGACAGGGGTCGAGCTAACTATGGCTACACCTTC
.	.	TRBJ1-3	TRBV7-8	CASSSGLLGNTIYF	TGTGCCAGCAGCTCGGGACTTTTGGGAAACACCATATATTTT
.	TRBD1	TRBJ1-4	TRBV7-9	CATGTGQDEKLFF	TGTGCCACCGGGACAGGGCAAGATGAAAAACTGTTTTTT
.	.	TRBJ1-4	TRBV15	CATSSHIATNEKLFF	TGTGCCACCAGCAGCCACATTGCAACTAATGAAAAACTGTTTTTT
.	.	TRBJ1-2	TRBV25-1	CASSELKGDGYTF	TGTGCCAGCAGTGAATTAAAGGGGGACGGCTACACCTTC
once	TRBD1	TRBJ2-7	TRBV13	CASSSGTDRYEQYF	TGTGCCAGCAGCTCCGGGACAGATCGCTACGAGCAGTACTTC
.	.	TRBJ1-6	TRBV19	CASSIKSTGWNSPLHF	TGTGCCAGTAGTATAAAAAGTACAGGCTGGAATTCACCCCTCCACTTT
once	.	TRBJ2-2	TRBV7-6	CASSLALSALRTGELFF	TGTGCCAGCAGCTTAGCCCTCAGCGCGTTACGCACCGGGGAGCTGTTTTTT
once	TRBD1	TRBJ1-2	TRBV5-4	CASSLRGTGGGYTF	TGTGCCAGCAGCTTGAGGGGGACAGGGGGAGGCTACACCTTC
.	.	TRBJ1-4	TRBV3-1/TRBV3-2	CASSPPGREKLFF	TGTGCCAGCAGCCCCCCGGGTAGGGAAAAACTGTTTTTT
.	.	TRBJ1-2	TRBV28	CATRGDYGYTF	TGTGCCACCAGGGGCGACTATGGCTACACCTTC
.	.	TRBJ2-3	TRBV19	CASSASEGGTQYF	TGTGCCAGTAGTGCCTCGGAGGGTGGTACGCAGTATTTT
.	TRBD2	TRBJ2-7	TRBV3-1/TRBV3-2	CASSQGGGTYEQYF	TGTGCCAGCAGCCAAGGCGGGGGTACATACGAGCAGTACTTC
.	TRBD2	TRBJ2-3	TRBV9	CASSASTGTRGYTQYF	TGTGCCAGCAGCGCCTCCACCGGGACTAGAGGGTATACGCAGTATTTT
.	TRBD2	TRBJ2-2	TRBV7-2	CASSRTSGDDTGELFF	TGTGCCAGCAGCCGGACTAGCGGGGATGACACCGGGGAGCTGTTTTTT